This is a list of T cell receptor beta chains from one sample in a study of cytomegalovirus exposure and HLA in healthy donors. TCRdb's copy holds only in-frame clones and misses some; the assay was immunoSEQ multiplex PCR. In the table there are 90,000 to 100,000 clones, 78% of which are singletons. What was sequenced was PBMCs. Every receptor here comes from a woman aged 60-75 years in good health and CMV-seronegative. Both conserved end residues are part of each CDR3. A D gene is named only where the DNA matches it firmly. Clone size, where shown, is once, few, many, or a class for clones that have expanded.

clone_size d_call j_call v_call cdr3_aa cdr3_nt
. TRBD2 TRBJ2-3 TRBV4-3 CASSQDPSGSVDTQYF TGCGCCAGCAGCCAAGACCCTAGCGGGAGCGTAGATACGCAGTATTTT
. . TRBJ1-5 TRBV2 CASNRGGNGNQPQHF TGTGCCAGCAACCGGGGGGGAAACGGCAATCAGCCCCAGCATTTT
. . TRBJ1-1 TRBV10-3 CAISEGAGSTEAFF TGTGCCATCAGTGAGGGGGCCGGGAGCACTGAAGCTTTCTTT
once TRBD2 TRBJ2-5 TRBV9 CASSVEVAGIGETQYF TGTGCCAGCAGCGTAGAGGTAGCGGGAATCGGAGAGACCCAGTACTTC
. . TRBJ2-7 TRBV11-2 CASSPQVGEQYF TGTGCCAGCAGCCCCCAGGTAGGCGAGCAGTACTTC
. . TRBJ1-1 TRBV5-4 CASSLDGRQVGTEAFF TGTGCCAGCAGCTTGGACGGTCGGCAGGTAGGCACTGAAGCTTTCTTT
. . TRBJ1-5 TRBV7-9 CASSRTGNQPQHF TGTGCCAGCAGCCGTACGGGCAATCAGCCCCAGCATTTT
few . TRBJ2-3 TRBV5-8 CASSVTGVSTDTQYF TGTGCCAGCAGTGTGACCGGGGTGAGCACAGATACGCAGTATTTT
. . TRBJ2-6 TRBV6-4 CASSPRGFPSGANVLTF TGTGCCAGCAGCCCCAGAGGCTTCCCCTCTGGGGCCAACGTCCTGACTTTC
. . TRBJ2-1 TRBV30 CAWMELDNEQFF TGTGCCTGGATGGAGTTGGACAATGAGCAGTTCTTC
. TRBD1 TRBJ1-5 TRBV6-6 CASSYRPTGSHQPQHF TGTGCCAGCAGTTACAGACCGACAGGGAGTCATCAGCCCCAGCATTTT
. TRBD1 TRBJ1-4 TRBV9 CASSPEGAANEKLFF TGTGCCAGCAGCCCCGAGGGGGCAGCTAATGAAAAACTGTTTTTT
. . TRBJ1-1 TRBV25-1 CASSENQGSNTEAFF TGTGCCAGCAGTGAAAATCAGGGCAGCAACACTGAAGCTTTCTTT
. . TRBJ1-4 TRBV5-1 CASSLAQETGLEKLFF TGCGCCAGCAGCTTGGCCCAGGAGACAGGCCTCGAAAAACTGTTTTTT
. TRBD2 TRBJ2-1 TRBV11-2 CASSQTSGAYNEQFF TGTGCCAGCAGCCAGACTAGCGGGGCCTACAATGAGCAGTTCTTC
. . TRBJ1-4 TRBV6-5 CASSFLSGGDEKLFF TGTGCCAGCAGTTTCCTGTCAGGCGGGGATGAAAAACTGTTTTTT
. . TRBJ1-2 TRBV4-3 CASSLTDNYGYTF TGCGCCAGCAGCCTGACAGACAACTATGGCTACACCTTC
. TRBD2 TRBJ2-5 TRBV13 CASSGGVAGGPGLQETQYF TGTGCCAGCAGCGGCGGGGTAGCGGGGGGGCCGGGGCTTCAAGAGACCCAGTACTTC
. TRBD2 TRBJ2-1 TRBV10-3 CAISGLAGGYNEQFF TGTGCCATCAGTGGTCTAGCGGGGGGATACAATGAGCAGTTCTTC
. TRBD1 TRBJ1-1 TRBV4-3 CASSRRTGGGGTEAFF TGCGCCAGCAGCCGCCGGACAGGGGGCGGCGGCACTGAAGCTTTCTTT
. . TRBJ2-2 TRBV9 CASSAQNTGELFF TGTGCCAGCAGCGCCCAGAACACCGGGGAGCTGTTTTTT
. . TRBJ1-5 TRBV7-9 CASSLGGRNQPQHF TGTGCCAGCAGCTTAGGGGGCAGGAATCAGCCCCAGCATTTT
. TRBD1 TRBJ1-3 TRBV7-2 CASILGPSGQGGNTIYF TGTGCCAGCATCCTCGGGCCCTCGGGACAGGGGGGAAACACCATATATTTT
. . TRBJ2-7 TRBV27 CASSLSGGNPYEQYF TGTGCCAGCAGTTTATCGGGGGGAAATCCCTACGAGCAGTACTTC
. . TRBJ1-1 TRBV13 CASSARSGGHRTEAFF TGTGCCAGCAGTGCGAGATCGGGGGGGCACAGGACTGAAGCTTTCTTT
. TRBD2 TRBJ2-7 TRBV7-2 CASSSGLAGSYEQYF TGTGCCAGCAGCTCGGGACTAGCGGGCTCCTACGAGCAGTACTTC
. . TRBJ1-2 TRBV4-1 CASSGPRGGAGYGYTF TGCGCCAGCAGCGGACCTAGAGGGGGGGCCGGCTATGGCTACACCTTC
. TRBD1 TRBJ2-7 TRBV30 CAWSAGTGRHEQYF TGTGCCTGGAGTGCCGGGACAGGGCGTCACGAGCAGTACTTC
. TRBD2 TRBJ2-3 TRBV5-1 CASSSRLAGGGTDTQYF TGCGCCAGCAGCTCTCGACTAGCGGGGGGTGGCACAGATACGCAGTATTTT
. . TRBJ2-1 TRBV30 CAWSFGVGRDNEQFF TGTGCCTGGAGTTTTGGCGTTGGGAGAGACAATGAGCAGTTCTTC
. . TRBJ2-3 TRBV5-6 CASSLDREDNWMDTQYF TGTGCCAGCAGCTTGGACAGGGAAGATAACTGGATGGATACGCAGTATTTT
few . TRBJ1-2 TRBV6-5 CASSPSNYGYTF TGTGCCAGCAGTCCCTCCAACTATGGCTACACCTTC
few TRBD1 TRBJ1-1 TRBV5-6 CASSRTGGRTEAFF TGTGCCAGCAGCCGGACAGGGGGTCGTACTGAAGCTTTCTTT
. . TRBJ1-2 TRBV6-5 CASRETGPYGYTF TGTGCCAGCAGAGAAACAGGTCCATATGGCTACACCTTC
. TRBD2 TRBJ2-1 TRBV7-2 CASSFSGGMHNEQFF TGTGCCAGCAGCTTCAGCGGGGGGATGCACAATGAGCAGTTCTTC
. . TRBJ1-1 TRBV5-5 CASSLEGVSTEAFF TGTGCCAGCAGCTTGGAGGGGGTGAGCACTGAAGCTTTCTTT
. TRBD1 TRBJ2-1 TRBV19 CASSLSGTGVNEQFF TGTGCCAGTAGCCTCTCCGGGACAGGGGTCAATGAGCAGTTCTTC
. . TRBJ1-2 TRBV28 CASSLGNGANYGYTF TGTGCCAGCAGTTTAGGGAACGGGGCTAACTATGGCTACACCTTC
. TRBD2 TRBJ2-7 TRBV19 CASRGGDEQYF TGTGCCAGTAGGGGAGGGGACGAGCAGTACTTC
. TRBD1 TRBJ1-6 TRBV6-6 CASSWTGRPLHF TGTGCCAGCAGTTGGACAGGGAGACCACTCCACTTT
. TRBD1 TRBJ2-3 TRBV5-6 CASSLPGQGVPDTQYF TGTGCCAGCAGCCTTCCGGGACAGGGGGTCCCAGATACGCAGTATTTT
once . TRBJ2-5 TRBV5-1 CASSLDRASRETQYF TGCGCCAGCAGCTTGGACAGGGCTTCGAGAGAGACCCAGTACTTC
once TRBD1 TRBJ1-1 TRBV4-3 CASSQGSGQLNTEAFF TGCGCCAGCAGCCAAGGCTCGGGACAGTTGAACACTGAAGCTTTCTTT
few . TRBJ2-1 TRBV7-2 CASSLSGSIIYEQFF TGTGCCAGCAGCTTAAGCGGCTCGATAATCTATGAGCAGTTCTTC
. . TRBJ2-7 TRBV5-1 CASSFGGEVAYEQYF TGCGCCAGCAGCTTTGGAGGGGAGGTGGCCTACGAGCAGTACTTC
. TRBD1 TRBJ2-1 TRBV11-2 CASSLMGQGIDEQFF TGTGCCAGCAGCTTAATGGGACAGGGTATCGATGAGCAGTTCTTC
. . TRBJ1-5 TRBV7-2 CASSLPNQPQHF TGTGCCAGCAGCCTTCCTAATCAGCCCCAGCATTTT
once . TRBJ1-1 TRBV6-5 CASSPRQDTNTEAFF TGTGCCAGCAGCCCTCGACAGGACACGAACACTGAAGCTTTCTTT
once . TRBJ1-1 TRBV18 CASSPTGLNTEAFF TGTGCCAGCTCACCAACAGGCCTTAACACTGAAGCTTTCTTT
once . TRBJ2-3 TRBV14 CASSPVGSTDTQYF TGTGCCAGCAGCCCAGTGGGCAGCACAGATACGCAGTATTTT
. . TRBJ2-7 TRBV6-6 CASSSHYEQYF TGTGCCAGCAGCTCACACTACGAGCAGTACTTC
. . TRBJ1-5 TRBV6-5 CASSRQGSQPQHF TGTGCCAGCAGTCGCCAGGGAAGTCAGCCCCAGCATTTT
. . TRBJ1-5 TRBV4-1 CASSQVRSPFGQPQHF TGCGCCAGCAGCCAAGTCCGGTCGCCTTTCGGGCAGCCCCAGCATTTT